This T cell receptor beta chain was recorded in a study of T cell responses to AZD1222 COVID-19 vaccine. Notes on the study in general: Spike-specific TCR repertoires showed rising breadth and depth after two AZD1222 doses. Reports indicate that nearly half of spike-specific TCRs are directed at unmutated variant regions. Among those given AZD1222, only 6 or 7 were seropositive at baseline.

Remarks on this clone: Its antigen is as yet unknown.

Second-dose intervals near 4 or 12 weeks were combined. Sequenced by immunoSEQ multiplex PCR; TCRdb stores in-frame clones only, minus some. The sample holds fewer than 150,000 clones, about 89% seen once. The CDR3 is 14 residues long. Trimming shortened V by 2 bases and J by 4 bases, and 12 bases separated the two germline ends. Germline loops: CDR1 MNHEY, CDR2 SVGAGI. The sample here was peripheral blood, taken 28 days after the second AZD1222 dose. The V and J genes are TRBV6-5 and TRBJ2-7; D might be TRBD1 (6 bases). This clonotype was sampled from an adult who received the AZD1222 COVID-19 vaccine. The CDR3 nucleotides read TGTGCCAGCAGTTACGACAGGTTCGGGTACGAGCAGTACTTC. Protein: CASSYDRFGYEQYF.